Each of the 4 T cell receptor beta chains below was sequenced from the same sample in a study of blood T cell repertoires in COVID-19. Assay used: immunoSEQ multiplex PCR; TCRdb lists only in-frame clones, some missing. Counted here are roughly 150,000 clones, 78% occurring once; the ten biggest clones make up approximately 13%. Source material: peripheral blood. The origin of the receptors is an elderly woman with acute or convalescent COVID-19.

The chain uses TRBV4-1 and TRBJ2-7; weak D call: TRBD1 (5 bases). CDR3 size: 16 residues. V lost 0 bases, J lost 3 bases, and 15 bases lay in between. CDR1 and CDR2 (germline): MGHRA, YSYEKL. CDR3 sequence reads: CASSQEKTAKRYEQYF. CDR3 sequence (DNA): TGCGCCAGCAGCCAAGAAAAGACAGCAAAACGCTACGAGCAGTACTTC.

This clone turned up a few times. V is TRBV12-3 or TRBV12-4 and J is TRBJ2-2; D may be TRBD2 (5 bases). The CDR3 is made up of 12 amino acids. V was trimmed by 6 bases and J by 4 bases, leaving 6 bases between them. CDR3 sequence: CASSRGTGELFF. The CDR3 region has the DNA TGTGCCAGCAGCCGGGGCACCGGGGAGCTGTTTTTT.

The chain recombines TRBV18 with TRBJ2-3; 9 bases map to TRBD2. The V and J ends lost 6 bases and 1 base, in that order; junction bases with no gene match: 11. CDR1 KGHSH and CDR2 LQKENI come from the germline V gene. This CDR3 contains 17 residues. In DNA, the CDR3 is TGTGCCAGCTCCCCGAACGCCTTAGCGGGAGGCACAGATACGCAGTATTTT. Translated, it gives CASSPNALAGGTDTQYF.

This chain uses TRBV19 with TRBJ2-3; 7 positions agree with TRBD2. Germline V gene data show CDR1 as LNHDA and CDR2 as SQIVND (reference sequence). The CDR3 is made up of 14 amino acids. J was trimmed by 1 base and V by 4 bases; bases with no gene match: 2. The CDR3 sequence is CASSNLAGTDTQYF. The CDR3, as DNA: TGTGCCAGTAGTAACCTAGCGGGCACAGATACGCAGTATTTT.